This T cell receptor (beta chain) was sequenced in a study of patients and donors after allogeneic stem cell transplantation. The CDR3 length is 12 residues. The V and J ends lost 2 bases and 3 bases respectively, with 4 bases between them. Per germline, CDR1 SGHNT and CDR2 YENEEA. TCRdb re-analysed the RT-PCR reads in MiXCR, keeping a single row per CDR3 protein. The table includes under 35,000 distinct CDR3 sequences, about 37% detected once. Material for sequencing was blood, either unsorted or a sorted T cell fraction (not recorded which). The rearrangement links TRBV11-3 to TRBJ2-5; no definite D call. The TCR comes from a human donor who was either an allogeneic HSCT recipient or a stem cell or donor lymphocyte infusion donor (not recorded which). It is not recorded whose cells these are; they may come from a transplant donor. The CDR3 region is CASSLWEETQYF. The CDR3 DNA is TGTGCCAGCAGCTTATGGGAAGAGACCCAGTACTTC.